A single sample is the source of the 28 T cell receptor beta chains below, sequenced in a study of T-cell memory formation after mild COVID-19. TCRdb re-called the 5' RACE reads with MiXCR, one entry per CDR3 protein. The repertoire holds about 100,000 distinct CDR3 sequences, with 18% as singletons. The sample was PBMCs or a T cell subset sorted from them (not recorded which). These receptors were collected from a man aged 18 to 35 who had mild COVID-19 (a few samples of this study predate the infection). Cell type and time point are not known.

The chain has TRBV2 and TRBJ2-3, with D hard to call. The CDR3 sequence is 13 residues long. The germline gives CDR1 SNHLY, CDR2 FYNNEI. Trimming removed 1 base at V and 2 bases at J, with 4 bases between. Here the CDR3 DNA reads TGTGCCAGCAGTGAAGGGATCACAGATACGCAGTATTTT. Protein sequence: CASSEGITDTQYF.

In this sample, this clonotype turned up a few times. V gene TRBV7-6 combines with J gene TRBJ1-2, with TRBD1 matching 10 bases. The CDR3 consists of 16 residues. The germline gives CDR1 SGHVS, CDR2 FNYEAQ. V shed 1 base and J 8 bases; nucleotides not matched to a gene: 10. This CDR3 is CASSLEPGQGFGGYTF. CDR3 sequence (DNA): TGTGCCAGCAGCTTAGAACCGGGACAGGGGTTCGGAGGCTACACCTTC.

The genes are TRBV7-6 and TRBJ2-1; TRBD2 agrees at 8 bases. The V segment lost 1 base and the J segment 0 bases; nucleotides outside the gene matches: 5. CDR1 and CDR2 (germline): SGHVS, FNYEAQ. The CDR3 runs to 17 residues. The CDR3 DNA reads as TGTGCCAGCAGCTTAGGAGTAGCGGGACACTCCTACAATGAGCAGTTCTTC. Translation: CASSLGVAGHSYNEQFF.

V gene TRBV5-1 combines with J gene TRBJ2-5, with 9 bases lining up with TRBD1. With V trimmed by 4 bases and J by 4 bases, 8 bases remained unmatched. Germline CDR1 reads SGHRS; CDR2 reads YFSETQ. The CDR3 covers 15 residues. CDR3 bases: TGCGCCAGCAGCACCGGGACAGGGAGGATAGAGACCCAGTACTTC. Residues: CASSTGTGRIETQYF. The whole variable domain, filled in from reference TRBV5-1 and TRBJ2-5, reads KAGVTQTPRYLIKTRGQQVTLSCSPISGHRSVSWYQQTPGQGLQFLFEYFSETQRNKGNFPGRFSGRQFSNSRSEMNVSTLELGDSALYLCASSTGTGRIETQYFGPGTRLLVL.

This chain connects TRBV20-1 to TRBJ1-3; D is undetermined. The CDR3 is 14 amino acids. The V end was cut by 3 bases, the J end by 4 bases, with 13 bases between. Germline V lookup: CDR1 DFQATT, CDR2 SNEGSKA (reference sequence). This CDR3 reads CSAREPRRGNTIYF. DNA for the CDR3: TGCAGTGCTAGGGAACCTCGACGGGGAAACACCATATATTTT.

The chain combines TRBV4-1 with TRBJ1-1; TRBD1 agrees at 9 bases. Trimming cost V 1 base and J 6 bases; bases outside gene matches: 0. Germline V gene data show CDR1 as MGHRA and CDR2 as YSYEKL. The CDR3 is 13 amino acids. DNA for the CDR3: TGCGCCAGCAGCCAAGGACAGGGGGCTGAAGCTTTCTTT. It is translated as CASSQGQGAEAFF.

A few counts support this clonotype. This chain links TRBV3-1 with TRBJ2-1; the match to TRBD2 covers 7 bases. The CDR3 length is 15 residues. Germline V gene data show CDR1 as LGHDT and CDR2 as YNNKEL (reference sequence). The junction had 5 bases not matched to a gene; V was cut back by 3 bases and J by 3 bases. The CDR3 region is CASSHSRGVYNEQFF. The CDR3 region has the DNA TGTGCCAGCAGCCATTCCCGGGGGGTCTACAATGAGCAGTTCTTC.

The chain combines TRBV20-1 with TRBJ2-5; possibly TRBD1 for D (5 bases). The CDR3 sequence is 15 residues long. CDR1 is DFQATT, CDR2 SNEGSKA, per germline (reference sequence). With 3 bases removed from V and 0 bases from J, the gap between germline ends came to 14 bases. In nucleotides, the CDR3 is TGCAGTGCTAGGGGGCAGTTAGCTGACCAAGAGACCCAGTACTTC. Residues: CSARGQLADQETQYF.

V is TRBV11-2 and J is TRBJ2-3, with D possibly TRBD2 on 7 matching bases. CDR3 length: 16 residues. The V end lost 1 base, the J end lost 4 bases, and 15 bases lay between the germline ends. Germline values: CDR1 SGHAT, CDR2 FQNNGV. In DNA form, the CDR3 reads TGTGCCAGCAGCTTAGGCCCAGGGAGGGGGGCAGATACGCAGTATTTT. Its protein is CASSLGPGRGADTQYF.

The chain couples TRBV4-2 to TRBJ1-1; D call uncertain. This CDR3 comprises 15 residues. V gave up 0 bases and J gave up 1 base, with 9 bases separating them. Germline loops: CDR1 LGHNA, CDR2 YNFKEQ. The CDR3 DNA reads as TGTGCCAGCAGCCAAGAGGAGGGCAGGAACACTGAAGCTTTCTTT. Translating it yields CASSQEEGRNTEAFF.

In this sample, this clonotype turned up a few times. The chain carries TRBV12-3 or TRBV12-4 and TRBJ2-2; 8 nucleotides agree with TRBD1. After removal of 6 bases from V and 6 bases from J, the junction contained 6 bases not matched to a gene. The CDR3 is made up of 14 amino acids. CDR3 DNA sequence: TGTGCCAGCAGAGGACAGGGACGGGCCGGGGAGCTGTTTTTT. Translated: CASRGQGRAGELFF.

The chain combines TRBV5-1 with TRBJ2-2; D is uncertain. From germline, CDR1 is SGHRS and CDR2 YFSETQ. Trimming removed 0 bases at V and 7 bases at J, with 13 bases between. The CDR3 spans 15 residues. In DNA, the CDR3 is TGCGCCAGCAGCTTGGCGGGTAGCAGAGTCGGGGAGCTGTTTTTT. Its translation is CASSLAGSRVGELFF.

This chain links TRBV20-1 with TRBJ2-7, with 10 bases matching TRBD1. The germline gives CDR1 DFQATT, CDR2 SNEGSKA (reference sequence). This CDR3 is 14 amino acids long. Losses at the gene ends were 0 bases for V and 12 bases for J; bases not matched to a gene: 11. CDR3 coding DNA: TGCAGTGCTAGAGATCGGGACAGGGGCTCACGGGCGTACTTC. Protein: CSARDRDRGSRAYF.

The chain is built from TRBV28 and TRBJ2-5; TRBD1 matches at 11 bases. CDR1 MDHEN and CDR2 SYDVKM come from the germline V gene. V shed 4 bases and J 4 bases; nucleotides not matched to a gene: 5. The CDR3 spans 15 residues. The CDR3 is CASSWGTGGLETQYF. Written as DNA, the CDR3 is TGTGCCAGCAGTTGGGGGACAGGGGGATTAGAGACCCAGTACTTC. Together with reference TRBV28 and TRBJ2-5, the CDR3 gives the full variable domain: DVKVTQSSRYLVKRTGEKVFLECVQDMDHENMFWYRQDPGLGLRLIYFSYDVKMKEKGDIPEGYSVSREKKERFSLILESASTNQTSMYLCASSWGTGGLETQYFGPGTRLLVL.

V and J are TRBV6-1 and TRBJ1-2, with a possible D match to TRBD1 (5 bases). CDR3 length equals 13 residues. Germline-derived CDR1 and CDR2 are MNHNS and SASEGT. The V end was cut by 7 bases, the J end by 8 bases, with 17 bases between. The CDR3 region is CASTRGGEYGYTF. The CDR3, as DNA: TGTGCCAGCACTCGGGGCGGGGAATACGGCTACACCTTC.

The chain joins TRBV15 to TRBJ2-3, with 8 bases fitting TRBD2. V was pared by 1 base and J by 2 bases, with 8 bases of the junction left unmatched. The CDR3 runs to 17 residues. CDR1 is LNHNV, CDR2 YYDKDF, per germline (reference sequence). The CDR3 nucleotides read TGTGCCACCAGCAGAGTTAGCGGTAGCGGGGTCACAGATACGCAGTATTTT. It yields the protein CATSRVSGSGVTDTQYF.

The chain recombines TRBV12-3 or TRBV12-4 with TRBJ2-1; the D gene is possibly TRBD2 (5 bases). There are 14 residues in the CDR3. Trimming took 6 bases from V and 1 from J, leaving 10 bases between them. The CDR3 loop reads CASSKSGSYNEQFF. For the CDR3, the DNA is TGTGCCAGCAGCAAGTCGGGGTCCTACAATGAGCAGTTCTTC.

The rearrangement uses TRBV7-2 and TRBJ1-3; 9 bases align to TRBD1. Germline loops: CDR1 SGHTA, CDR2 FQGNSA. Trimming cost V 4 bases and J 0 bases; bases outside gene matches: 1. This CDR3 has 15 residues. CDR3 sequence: CASSYRGPSGNTIYF. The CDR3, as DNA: TGTGCCAGCAGCTACAGGGGGCCCTCTGGAAACACCATATATTTT.

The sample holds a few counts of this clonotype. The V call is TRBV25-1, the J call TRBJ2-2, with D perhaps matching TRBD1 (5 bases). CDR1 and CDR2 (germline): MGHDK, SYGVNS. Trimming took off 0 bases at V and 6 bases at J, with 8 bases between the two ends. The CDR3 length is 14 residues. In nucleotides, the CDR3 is TGTGCCAGCAGTGAATATTTCAGGGCCGGGGAGCTGTTTTTT. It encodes CASSEYFRAGELFF.

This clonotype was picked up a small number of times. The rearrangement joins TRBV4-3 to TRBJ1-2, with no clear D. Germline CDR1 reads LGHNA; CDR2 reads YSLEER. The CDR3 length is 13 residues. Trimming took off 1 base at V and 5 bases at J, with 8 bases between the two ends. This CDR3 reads CASSQVMQYGYTF. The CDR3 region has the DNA TGCGCCAGCAGCCAAGTTATGCAATATGGCTACACCTTC.

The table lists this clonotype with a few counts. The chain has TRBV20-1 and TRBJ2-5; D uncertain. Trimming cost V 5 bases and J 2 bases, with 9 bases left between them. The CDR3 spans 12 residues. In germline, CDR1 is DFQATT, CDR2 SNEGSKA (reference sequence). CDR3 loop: CSAQGRQETQYF. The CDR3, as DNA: TGCAGTGCTCAAGGAAGGCAAGAGACCCAGTACTTC.

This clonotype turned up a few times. CDR3 sequence (DNA): TGTGCCAGCAGCAAAAGCGGGGGGCCGGAGGAGCAGTACTTC. Amino acids: CASSKSGGPEEQYF. The genes are TRBV21-1 and TRBJ2-7; the table assigns TRBD1, which was not confirmed against the DNA. TRBV21-1 is shown as a pseudogene. This CDR3 has 14 residues.

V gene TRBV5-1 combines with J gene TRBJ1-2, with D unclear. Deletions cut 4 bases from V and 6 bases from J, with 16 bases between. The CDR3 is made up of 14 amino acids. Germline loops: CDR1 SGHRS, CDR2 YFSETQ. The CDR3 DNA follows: TGCGCCAGCAGCGGAGGACCCCTCGAAGATGGCTACACCTTC. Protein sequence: CASSGGPLEDGYTF.

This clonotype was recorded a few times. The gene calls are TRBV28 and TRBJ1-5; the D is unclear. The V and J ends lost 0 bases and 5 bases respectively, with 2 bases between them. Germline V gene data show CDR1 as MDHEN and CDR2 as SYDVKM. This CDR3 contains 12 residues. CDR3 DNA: TGTGCCAGCAGTTTATGGGATCAGCCCCAGCATTTT. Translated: CASSLWDQPQHF.

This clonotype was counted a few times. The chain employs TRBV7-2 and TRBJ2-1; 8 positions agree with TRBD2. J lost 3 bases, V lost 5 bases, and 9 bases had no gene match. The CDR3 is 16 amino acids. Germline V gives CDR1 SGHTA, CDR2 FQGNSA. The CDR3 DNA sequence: TGTGCCAGCAGCCCACCTGGCGGGGGGATCTACAATGAGCAGTTCTTC. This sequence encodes CASSPPGGGIYNEQFF.

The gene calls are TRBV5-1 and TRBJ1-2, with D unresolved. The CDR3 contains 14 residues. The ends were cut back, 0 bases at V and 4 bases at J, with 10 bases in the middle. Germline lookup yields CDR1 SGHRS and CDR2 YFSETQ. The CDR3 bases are TGCGCCAGCAGCTTGGCGGCGGAGGCCTATGGCTACACCTTC. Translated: CASSLAAEAYGYTF.

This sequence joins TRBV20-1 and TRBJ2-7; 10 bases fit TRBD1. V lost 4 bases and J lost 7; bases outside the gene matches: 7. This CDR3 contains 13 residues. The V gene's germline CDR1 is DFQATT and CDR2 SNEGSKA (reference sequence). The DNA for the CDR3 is TGCAGTGCTACGGACAGGGGGATTAGAGAGCAGTACTTC. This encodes CSATDRGIREQYF.

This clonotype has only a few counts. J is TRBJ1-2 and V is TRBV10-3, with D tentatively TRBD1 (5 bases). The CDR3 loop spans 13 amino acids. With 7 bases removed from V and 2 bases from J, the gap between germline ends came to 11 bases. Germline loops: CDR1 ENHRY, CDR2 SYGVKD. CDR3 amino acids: CAITLTENYGYTF. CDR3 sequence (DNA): TGTGCCATCACCCTGACAGAGAACTATGGCTACACCTTC.